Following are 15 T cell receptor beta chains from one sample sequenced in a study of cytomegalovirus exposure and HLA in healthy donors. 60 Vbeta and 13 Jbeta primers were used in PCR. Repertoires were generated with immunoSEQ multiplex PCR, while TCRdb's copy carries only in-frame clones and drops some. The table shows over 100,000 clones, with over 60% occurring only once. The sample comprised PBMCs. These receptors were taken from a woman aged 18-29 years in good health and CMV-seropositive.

The CDR3 is CASSLGPRDMNTEAFF. CDR3 DNA: TGTGCCAGCAGCTTAGGCCCTAGGGACATGAACACTGAAGCTTTCTTT. The V and J genes are TRBV13 and TRBJ1-1; maybe TRBD1 (6 bases). This CDR3 region has 16 residues. Germline V gene lookup returns CDR1 PRHDT and CDR2 FYEKMQ (reference sequence). Trimming shortened V by 0 bases and J by 0 bases, and 11 bases separated the two germline ends.

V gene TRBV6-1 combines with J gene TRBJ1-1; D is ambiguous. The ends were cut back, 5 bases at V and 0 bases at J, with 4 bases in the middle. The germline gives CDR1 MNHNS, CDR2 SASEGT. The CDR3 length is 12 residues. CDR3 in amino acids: CASSFMNTEAFF. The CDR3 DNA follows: TGTGCCAGCAGTTTTATGAACACTGAAGCTTTCTTT.

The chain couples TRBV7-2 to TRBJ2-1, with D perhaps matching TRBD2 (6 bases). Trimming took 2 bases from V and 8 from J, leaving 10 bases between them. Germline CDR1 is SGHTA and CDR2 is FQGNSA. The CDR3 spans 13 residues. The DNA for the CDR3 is TGTGCCAGCAGCTTAACGGGAGTGGATGAGCAGTTCTTC. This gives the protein CASSLTGVDEQFF.

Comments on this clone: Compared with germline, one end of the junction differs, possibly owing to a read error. The CDR3 is CAWSSDGSEKLLF. The CDR3, as DNA: TGTGCCTGGAGTTCCGACGGGAGCGAAAAACTGCTTTTT. V gene TRBV30 combines with J gene TRBJ1-4, with D unclear. Germline V gene lookup returns CDR1 GTSNPN and CDR2 SVGIG (reference sequence). This CDR3 is 13 amino acids long.

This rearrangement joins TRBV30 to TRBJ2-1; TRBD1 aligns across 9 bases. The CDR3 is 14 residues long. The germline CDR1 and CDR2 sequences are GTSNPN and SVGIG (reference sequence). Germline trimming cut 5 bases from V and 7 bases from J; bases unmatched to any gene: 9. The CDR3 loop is CAWLAGQGTNEQFF. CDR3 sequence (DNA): TGTGCCTGGTTGGCGGGACAGGGAACGAATGAGCAGTTCTTC.

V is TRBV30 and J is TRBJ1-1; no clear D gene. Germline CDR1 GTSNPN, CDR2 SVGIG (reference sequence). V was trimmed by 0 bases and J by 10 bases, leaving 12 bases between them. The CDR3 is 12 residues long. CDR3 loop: CAWSVPPGGAFF. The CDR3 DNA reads TGTGCCTGGAGTGTGCCACCCGGAGGAGCTTTCTTT.

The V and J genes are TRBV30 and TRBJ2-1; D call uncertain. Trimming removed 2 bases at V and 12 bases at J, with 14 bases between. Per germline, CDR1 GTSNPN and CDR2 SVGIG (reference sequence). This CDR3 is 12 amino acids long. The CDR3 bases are TGTGCCTGGAGTCTGGCTAGAGGTCGGCAGTTCTTC. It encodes CAWSLARGRQFF.

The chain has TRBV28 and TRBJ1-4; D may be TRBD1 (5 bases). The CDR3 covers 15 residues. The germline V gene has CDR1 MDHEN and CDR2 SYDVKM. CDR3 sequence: CASRTPVATNEKLFF. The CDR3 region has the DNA TGTGCTTCACGGACACCTGTTGCAACTAATGAAAAACTGTTTTTT.

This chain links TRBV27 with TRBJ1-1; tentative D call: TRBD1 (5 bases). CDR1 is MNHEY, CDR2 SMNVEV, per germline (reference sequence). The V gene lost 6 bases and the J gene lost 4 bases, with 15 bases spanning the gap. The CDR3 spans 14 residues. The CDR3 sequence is CASSPAVGGTEAFF. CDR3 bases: TGTGCCAGCAGCCCGGCGGTGGGGGGCACTGAAGCTTTCTTT.

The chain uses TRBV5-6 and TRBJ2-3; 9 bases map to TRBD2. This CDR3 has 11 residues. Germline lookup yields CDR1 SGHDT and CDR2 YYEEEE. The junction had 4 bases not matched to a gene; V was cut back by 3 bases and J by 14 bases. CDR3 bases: TGTGCCAGCAGCTATAGCGGGAGACTGTATTTT. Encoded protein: CASSYSGRLYF.

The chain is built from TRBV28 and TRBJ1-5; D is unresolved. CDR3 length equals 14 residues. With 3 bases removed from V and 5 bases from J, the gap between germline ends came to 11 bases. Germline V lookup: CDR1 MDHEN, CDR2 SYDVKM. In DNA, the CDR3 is TGTGCCAGCAGTTTTGGGAGGAATGATCAGCCCCAGCATTTT. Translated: CASSFGRNDQPQHF.

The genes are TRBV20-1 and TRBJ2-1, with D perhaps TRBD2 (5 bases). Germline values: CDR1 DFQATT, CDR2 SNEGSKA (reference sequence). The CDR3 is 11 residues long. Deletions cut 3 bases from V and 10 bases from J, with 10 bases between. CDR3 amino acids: CSASATREQFF. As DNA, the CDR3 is TGCAGTGCTAGTGCTACTAGGGAGCAGTTCTTC.

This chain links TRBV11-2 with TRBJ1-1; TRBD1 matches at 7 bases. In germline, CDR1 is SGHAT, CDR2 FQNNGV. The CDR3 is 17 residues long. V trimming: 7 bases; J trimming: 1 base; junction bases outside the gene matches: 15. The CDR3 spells CASTNSWLGQANTEAFF. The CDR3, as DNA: TGTGCCAGCACCAACTCCTGGCTCGGACAGGCGAACACTGAAGCTTTCTTT.

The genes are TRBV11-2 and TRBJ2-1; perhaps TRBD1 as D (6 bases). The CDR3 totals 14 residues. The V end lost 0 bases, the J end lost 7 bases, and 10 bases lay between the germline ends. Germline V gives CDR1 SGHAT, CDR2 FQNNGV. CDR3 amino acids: CASSLDGGSNEQFF. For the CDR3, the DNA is TGTGCCAGCAGCTTAGATGGGGGCTCGAATGAGCAGTTCTTC. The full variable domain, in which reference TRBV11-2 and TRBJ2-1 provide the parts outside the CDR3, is EAGVAQSPRYKIIEKRQSVAFWCNPISGHATLYWYQQILGQGPKLLIQFQNNGVVDDSQLPKDRFSAERLKGVDSTLKIQPAKLEDSAVYLCASSLDGGSNEQFFGPGTRLTVL.

CDR3 residues: CASSQDPKVRDKGAHTIYF. CDR3 DNA: TGCGCCAGCAGCCAAGACCCTAAGGTCCGGGACAAGGGGGCCCACACCATATATTTT. The rearrangement joins TRBV4-1 to TRBJ1-3, with 7 bases aligning to TRBD1. V was clipped by 0 bases and J by 8 bases; unmatched bases: 19. The CDR3 has 19 amino acids. Germline V gives CDR1 MGHRA, CDR2 YSYEKL.